One and the same sample provided the 32 T cell receptor beta chains below, sequenced in a study of kidney transplant recipient with SARS-CoV-2 infection. In TCRdb, the reads were re-called with MiXCR into one record per CDR3 protein. The data contain about 240,000 distinct CDR3 sequences, around 28% of them singletons. This specimen consisted of a blood sample, obtained at baseline and on approximately day 120 from a kidney transplant recipient. These receptors all come from a male patient younger than 45 who had COVID-19 and was a kidney transplant recipient. Some T cells may trace back to the graft donor.

The CDR3 protein is CASSNGLESRKTYGYTF. The CDR3 coding sequence is TGTGCCAGCAGCAACGGGCTTGAATCTCGAAAGACCTATGGCTACACCTTC. This chain joins TRBV7-6 and TRBJ1-2; D remains unclear. The CDR3 has 17 amino acids. Per the germline V gene, CDR1 is SGHVS and CDR2 is FNYEAQ. The ends were cut back, 5 bases at V and 4 bases at J, with 23 bases in the middle.

Turning to this clonotype: One end of the junction is discordant with germline, which a read error may explain. The chain carries TRBV5-6 and TRBJ2-1, with TRBD2 matching 8 bases. Germline CDR1 reads SGHDT; CDR2 reads YYEEEE. The CDR3 consists of 16 residues. The CDR3 reads CASSFRLSGSYNGQFF. CDR3 DNA sequence: TGTGCCAGCAGCTTCCGACTAAGCGGGAGCTACAATGGGCAGTTCTTC.

Many counts were recorded for this clonotype. The chain recombines TRBV28 with TRBJ2-4; 10 bases match TRBD1. J was trimmed by 2 bases and V by 9 bases; bases with no gene match: 16. The V gene's germline CDR1 is MDHEN and CDR2 SYDVKM. The CDR3 spans 18 residues. CDR3 in DNA: TGTGCCAGTAAACCGGGACAGGGGAGTCCACCGACCAAAAACATTCAGTACTTC. Translating it yields CASKPGQGSPPTKNIQYF.

J is TRBJ2-1 and V is TRBV20-1; 12 nucleotides align to TRBD2. V lost 1 base, J lost 9 bases, and 4 bases stayed unmatched. Germline loops: CDR1 DFQATT, CDR2 SNEGSKA (reference sequence). This CDR3 spans 14 amino acids. The chain's CDR3 is CSARGLAGVGEQFF. The CDR3 DNA is TGCAGTGCTAGAGGACTAGCGGGAGTAGGTGAGCAGTTCTTC.

This clonotype came up a few times. A much larger clone lies a single base off, so this may be a read error. This sequence joins TRBV3-1 and TRBJ1-5; D uncertain. This CDR3 contains 13 residues. Germline assignment: CDR1 LGHDT and CDR2 YNNKEL (reference sequence). CDR3 amino acids: CANSRAPDQPQHF. The CDR3 DNA reads as TGTGCCAACAGCCGTGCACCGGATCAGCCCCAGCATTTT.

The table lists this clonotype with many counts. The genes are TRBV6-2 or TRBV6-3 and TRBJ2-2; no reliable D call. The length of the CDR3 is 14 residues. CDR1 and CDR2 (germline): MNHEY, SVGEGT. The V end lost 3 bases, the J end lost 0 bases, and 5 bases lay between the germline ends. The CDR3 coding sequence is TGTGCCAGCAGTTATGACACGAACACCGGGGAGCTGTTTTTT. Its translation is CASSYDTNTGELFF.

This clonotype occurred many times. The DNA for the CDR3 is TGCAGTGCTGGTCCCACCTCGACAGTTTATGGCTACACCTTC. This sequence encodes CSAGPTSTVYGYTF. The chain joins TRBV20-1 to TRBJ1-2; tentatively, D is TRBD1 (5 bases). The CDR3 has 14 residues. Germline CDR1 reads DFQATT; CDR2 reads SNEGSKA (reference sequence). Trimming stripped 5 bases from V and 5 bases from J, with 18 bases between.

Remarks on this clonotype: Sequence at one end of the junction differs from germline and may be a read error. The gene calls are TRBV3-1 and TRBJ2-1, with 11 bases lining up with TRBD2. The germline gives CDR1 LGHDT, CDR2 YNNKEL (reference sequence). This CDR3 has 18 amino acids. The CDR3 sequence is CASGHPMGASGRFSEQFF. CDR3 nucleotides: TGTGCCAGCGGCCACCCTATGGGAGCTAGCGGGAGGTTTAGTGAGCAGTTCTTC.

This clonotype was detected only a few times. A much larger clone sits a single nucleotide away, making a read error possible. The V gene is TRBV30, the J gene TRBJ1-2; D gene unclear. The germline V and J ends were trimmed by 4 bases and 3 bases, with 15 bases remaining between them. The germline CDR1 and CDR2 sequences are GTSNPN and SVGIG (reference sequence). The CDR3 has 14 residues. The CDR3 loop is CAWTQAVGYYGYTF. The CDR3 coding sequence is TGTGCCTGGACCCAGGCTGTAGGGTACTATGGCTACACCTTC.

This clonotype has a count of ten or more. The J gene is TRBJ1-4, the V gene TRBV15, with TRBD1 matching over 7 bases. The germline CDR1 and CDR2 sequences are LNHNV and YYDKDF (reference sequence). CDR3 length: 15 amino acids. After removal of 1 base from V and 5 bases from J, the junction contained 4 bases not matched to a gene. DNA for the CDR3: TGTGCCACCAGCAGAGGCGGACAGGCAAATGAAAAACTGTTTTTT. Protein: CATSRGGQANEKLFF. Drawing the rest from reference TRBV15 and TRBJ1-4, the complete variable domain is DAMVIQNPRYQVTQFGKPVTLSCSQTLNHNVMYWYQQKSSQAPKLLFHYYDKDFNNEADTPDNFQSRRPNTSFCFLDIRSPGLGDTAMYLCATSRGGQANEKLFFGSGTQLSVL.

This clonotype was seen repeatedly, ten times or more. CDR3 residues: CASSGSFPFVMQDTQYF. The CDR3 DNA is TGTGCCAGCAGCGGATCGTTCCCATTTGTCATGCAAGATACGCAGTATTTT. This chain links TRBV3-1 with TRBJ2-3; the D is unclear. The germline gives CDR1 LGHDT, CDR2 YNNKEL (reference sequence). Trimming removed 5 bases from V and 5 bases from J, with 23 bases in between. CDR3 length: 17 amino acids.

Regarding this clonotype: It may be a read error: a sequence one base away is much more abundant. The rearrangement links TRBV6-9 to TRBJ1-2; D remains ambiguous. The CDR3 has 17 residues. Germline CDR1 reads MNHGY; CDR2 reads SVAAGI. CDR3 in amino acids: CASSCNLPYGKTYGCTF. CDR3 bases: TGTGCCAGCAGTTGCAACCTGCCTTACGGAAAGACCTATGGCTGCACCTTC.

This clonotype was counted ten times or more. The chain has TRBV6-8 and TRBJ1-2; the D is unclear. This CDR3 region has 17 residues. Trimming stripped 5 bases from V and 4 bases from J, with 23 bases between. Germline lookup yields CDR1 MNHGY and CDR2 SAAAGT. CDR3 nucleotides: TGTGCCAGCAGTAGATACGTACGCTCTAGAAAGACCTATGGCTACACCTTC. It codes for CASSRYVRSRKTYGYTF.

Points on this clonotype: A much larger clonotype is one base distant, so this may be a read error. The genes are TRBV18 and TRBJ2-7; a possible D gene is TRBD1 (5 bases). The CDR3 runs 14 residues. Germline CDR1 and CDR2: KGHSH and LQKENI. Trimming cost V 2 bases and J 3 bases, with 11 bases left between them. CDR3 DNA sequence: TGTGCCAGCTCACCAGGGGCAGTCTTCTACGAGCAGTACTTC. Encoded protein: CASSPGAVFYEQYF.

Concerning this clonotype: Just one base apart from a much larger clone, this may be a read error. The chain couples TRBV20-1 to TRBJ2-6; D is perhaps TRBD1 or TRBD2 (6 bases each). Germline V gene sequence: CDR1 DFQATT, CDR2 SNEGSKA (reference sequence). CDR3 length: 12 residues. In nucleotides, the CDR3 is TGCAGGGGGGGCTCTGGGGCCAACGCCCTGACTTTC. Its protein product is CRGGSGANALTF.

Ten or more counts support this clonotype. This chain joins TRBV19 and TRBJ1-2; no clear D. The CDR3 is made up of 12 amino acids. Trimming cost V 4 bases and J 3 bases, with 6 bases left between them. From germline, CDR1 is LNHDA and CDR2 SQIVND (reference sequence). The CDR3 nucleotides are TGTGCCAGTAGTACCCGACACTATGGCTACACCTTC. Its protein is CASSTRHYGYTF. Drawing the rest from reference TRBV19 and TRBJ1-2, the complete variable domain is DGGITQSPKYLFRKEGQNVTLSCEQNLNHDAMYWYRQDPGQGLRLIYYSQIVNDFQKGDIAEGYSVSREKKESFPLTVTSAQKNPTAFYLCASSTRHYGYTFGSGTRLTVV.

The chain employs TRBV24-1 and TRBJ2-3, with 12 bases matching TRBD2. This CDR3 contains 16 residues. V lost 4 bases to trimming and J lost 6 bases; unmatched junction nucleotides: 7. Germline CDR1 is KGHDR and CDR2 is SFDVKD. CDR3 residues: CATSELLAGGPDTQYF. The CDR3 nucleotides read TGTGCCACCAGTGAACTACTAGCGGGAGGCCCCGATACGCAGTATTTT.

This clonotype has more than one count but fewer than ten. CDR3: CASSIAKRSRKTYGYTF. The CDR3 region has the DNA TGCGCCAGCAGTATTGCTAAAAGATCGCGAAAGACCTATGGCTACACCTTC. The chain is built from TRBV10-1 and TRBJ1-2; no firm D call. CDR1 and CDR2 (germline): WNHNN, SYGVQD (reference sequence). There are 17 residues in the CDR3. Between the trimmed V and J ends, which lost 5 bases and 4 bases, there was a span of 23 bases.

To note about this clonotype: A much larger clone lies one base from this, so it may be a read error. DNA of the CDR3: TGCAGCGTTCGGGTCCAAACGGCCTACGAGCAGCACTTC. Its protein product is CSVRVQTAYEQHF. The chain employs TRBV29-1 and TRBJ2-7; D not resolved. CDR3 size: 13 residues. CDR1 SQVTM and CDR2 ANQGSEA come from the germline V gene.

On this clonotype itself: A much larger clone is a single base away; this may be a read error. This chain connects TRBV6-8 to TRBJ2-7; D is tentatively TRBD1 or TRBD2 (6 bases each). V lost 10 bases, J lost 5 bases, and 18 bases lay in between. Germline CDR1 MNHGY, CDR2 SAAAGT. This CDR3 contains 13 residues. The CDR3 region has the DNA TGTGCCAACAGGGACTCCGAAACGGACGAGCAGTACTTC. As protein: CANRDSETDEQYF.

The table lists this clonotype with a few counts. One base away lies a much larger clone, so this may be a sequencing read error. The rearrangement joins TRBV3-1 to TRBJ2-1; 8 bases line up with TRBD1. The CDR3 length is 15 residues. Germline CDR1 reads LGHDT; CDR2 reads YNNKEL (reference sequence). The CDR3 here is CASSQERQGYNGQFF. CDR3 sequence (DNA): TGTGCCAGCAGCCAAGAGCGACAGGGGTACAATGGGCAGTTCTTC.

As regards this clonotype: A much more abundant neighbour one base away suggests this may be a read error. The chain links TRBV2 to TRBJ2-4, with 9 bases aligning to TRBD1. The last part of the DNA fits TRBJ2-7 better; the J call may be wrong. Germline V lookup: CDR1 SNHLY, CDR2 FYNNEI. This CDR3 is built from 15 residues. CDR3 in DNA: TGTGCCGGCAGTTTTCCAACGACAGGGGGATCCGAGCAGTACTTC. Amino acid sequence: CAGSFPTTGGSEQYF.

A note on this clonotype: This sequence may be a read error, since a much larger clone differs from it by one base. As DNA, the CDR3 is TGTGCCAGTCACAGGGGCGGCTCCCACGAGCAGTACTTC. It specifies CASHRGGSHEQYF. V and J are TRBV27 and TRBJ2-5, with 7 bases fitting TRBD1. The J call may be incorrect, as the DNA end agrees better with TRBJ2-7. CDR3 length: 13 residues. Germline-derived CDR1 and CDR2 are MNHEY and SMNVEV (reference sequence).

This clonotype was counted ten times or more. J is TRBJ1-2 and V is TRBV12-5; the D gene is possibly TRBD1 (5 bases). The CDR3 runs 17 residues. Germline CDR1 is LGHNT and CDR2 is FRNRAP. V shed 4 bases and J shed 4 bases, with 22 bases lying between them. The CDR3 DNA is TGTGCTAGTGGTTCCAGCGCTTTGCAGGGAAAGACCTATGGCTACACCTTC. The encoded protein is CASGSSALQGKTYGYTF. Variable domain in full (rest from reference TRBV12-5 and TRBJ1-2): DARVTQTPRHKVTEMGQEVTMRCQPILGHNTVFWYRQTMMQGLELLAYFRNRAPLDDSGMPKDRFSAEMPDATLATLKIQPSEPRDSAVYFCASGSSALQGKTYGYTFGSGTRLTVV.

Concerning this clonotype: This may be a read error, as it is one base from a much larger clone. The CDR3 spells CASSDGGQISYEQYF. As DNA, the CDR3 is TGTGCCAGCAGTGACGGGGGACAGATCTCCTACGAGCAGTACTTC. The rearrangement joins TRBV6-1 to TRBJ2-5, with D possibly being TRBD1 (7 bases). The DNA end favors TRBJ2-7, so the J call may be wrong. Germline V gives CDR1 MNHNS, CDR2 SASEGT. The CDR3 length is 15 residues.

In its sample, this clonotype was seen a few times. The chain recombines TRBV3-1 with TRBJ1-2; D call uncertain. Germline V CDR1 and CDR2: LGHDT, YNNKEL (reference sequence). This CDR3 has 17 residues. With 5 bases removed from V and 4 bases from J, the gap between germline ends came to 23 bases. The CDR3 DNA follows: TGTGCCAGCAGCATCCATTGCACCCTTCGAAAGACCTATGGCTACACCTTC. Translated, it gives CASSIHCTLRKTYGYTF.

On this clonotype itself: A read error may be the cause here, since a much bigger clone is one base away. The V gene is TRBV6-2 or TRBV6-3, the J gene TRBJ1-1; possibly TRBD1 for D (6 bases). The V end lost 8 bases, the J end lost 3 bases, and 16 bases lay between the germline ends. Germline CDR1 is MNHEY and CDR2 is SVGEGT. CDR3 size: 14 residues. The CDR3 is CASDKIPGDTEAFF. The CDR3, as DNA: TGTGCCAGCGACAAGATTCCAGGGGACACTGAAGCTTTCTTT.

This clonotype was picked up one time. The chain couples TRBV6-1 to TRBJ1-2; D is ambiguous. This CDR3 is built from 17 residues. Looked up from germline, CDR1 is MNHNS and CDR2 is SASEGT. Trimming took 7 bases from V and 4 from J, leaving 25 bases between them. CDR3 region: CASIVRRECRKTYGYTF. The CDR3, as DNA: TGTGCCAGCATTGTGCGTAGGGAATGTAGAAAGACCTATGGCTACACCTTC.

This clonotype was counted many times. The chain couples TRBV10-3 to TRBJ2-7, with D unresolved. The V gene lost 0 bases and the J gene lost 4 bases, with 7 bases spanning the gap. This CDR3 comprises 13 residues. Germline V gives CDR1 ENHRY, CDR2 SYGVKD. Written as DNA, the CDR3 is TGTGCCATCAGTGAGTCGATAGGGTACGAGCAGTACTTC. Residues: CAISESIGYEQYF.

This clonotype was observed many times. The genes are TRBV9 and TRBJ2-1; the match to TRBD2 covers 8 bases. Unmatched junction bases numbered 9, after V lost 3 bases and J lost 4 bases. This CDR3 has 16 amino acids. CDR1 is SGDLS, CDR2 YYNGEE, per germline. The CDR3 here is CASSGPGTRGYNEQFF. DNA of the CDR3: TGTGCCAGCAGCGGGCCCGGGACTAGAGGGTACAATGAGCAGTTCTTC.

Details on this clonotype: A single base separates this from a much larger clone, so it may be a read error. The V call is TRBV9, the J call TRBJ1-3; D may be TRBD1 (6 bases). CDR1 and CDR2 (germline): SGDLS, YYNGEE. There are 16 residues in the CDR3. Trimming removed 4 bases at V and 1 base at J, with 15 bases between. The CDR3 DNA sequence: TGTGCCAGCAGCACTAGACTAGGGGGGTCTGGAAACACCATATATTTT. This codes for CASSTRLGGSGNTIYF.

This clonotype was detected many times. J is TRBJ2-1 and V is TRBV3-1, with 8 nucleotides matching TRBD1. Germline trimming cut 1 base from V and 4 bases from J; bases unmatched to any gene: 9. The CDR3 sequence is 17 residues long. The germline V gene has CDR1 LGHDT and CDR2 YNNKEL (reference sequence). CDR3 coding DNA: TGTGCCAGCAGCCAAGGGACAGGGATAGGGGTTTACAATGAGCAGTTCTTC. Translating it yields CASSQGTGIGVYNEQFF.